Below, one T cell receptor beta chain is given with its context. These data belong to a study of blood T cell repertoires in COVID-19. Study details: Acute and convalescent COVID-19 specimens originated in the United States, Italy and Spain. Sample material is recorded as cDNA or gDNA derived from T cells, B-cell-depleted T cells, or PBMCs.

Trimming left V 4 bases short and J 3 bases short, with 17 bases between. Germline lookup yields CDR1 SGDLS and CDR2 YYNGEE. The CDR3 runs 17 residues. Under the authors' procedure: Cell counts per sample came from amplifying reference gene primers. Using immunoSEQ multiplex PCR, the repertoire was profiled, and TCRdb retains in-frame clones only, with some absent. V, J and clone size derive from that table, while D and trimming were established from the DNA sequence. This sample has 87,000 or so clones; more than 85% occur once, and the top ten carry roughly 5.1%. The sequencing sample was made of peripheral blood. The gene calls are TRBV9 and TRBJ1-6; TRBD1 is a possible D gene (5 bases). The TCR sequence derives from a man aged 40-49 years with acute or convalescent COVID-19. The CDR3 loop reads CASSLESGWVYNSPLHF. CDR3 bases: TGTGCCAGCAGCTTGGAGTCAGGGTGGGTCTATAATTCACCCCTCCACTTT. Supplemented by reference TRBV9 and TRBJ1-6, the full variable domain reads DSGVTQTPKHLITATGQRVTLRCSPRSGDLSVYWYQQSLDQGLQFLIQYYNGEERAKGNILERFSAQQFPDLHSELNLSSLELGDSALYFCASSLESGWVYNSPLHFGNGTRLTVT.